Here is one T cell receptor (beta chain) with its context. This record belongs to a study of cytomegalovirus exposure and HLA in healthy donors. The ends were cut back, 5 bases at V and 4 bases at J, with 12 bases in the middle. There are 14 residues in the CDR3. The germline V gene encodes CDR1 SGHNT and CDR2 YENEEA. The PCR used 60 Vbeta and 13 Jbeta primers. This table comes from immunoSEQ multiplex PCR, and its TCRdb copy is limited to in-frame clones, with some not included. This table holds 150,000 to 200,000 clones, roughly 80% found once. This sequence joins TRBV11-3 and TRBJ2-1; tentatively, D is TRBD1 (5 bases). The sequenced sample was PBMCs. The receptor was derived from a woman between 40 and 55 years old in good health and CMV-seronegative. For the CDR3, the DNA is TGTGCCAGCAGCCCGAGACAGCCATACAATGAGCAGTTCTTC. Its protein product is CASSPRQPYNEQFF. Filled out from reference TRBV11-3 and TRBJ2-1, the complete variable domain reads EAGVVQSPRYKIIEKKQPVAFWCNPISGHNTLYWYLQNLGQGPELLIRYENEEAVDDSQLPKDRFSAERLKGVDSTLKIQPAELGDSAVYLCASSPRQPYNEQFFGPGTRLTVL.